Below, one T cell receptor beta chain is given with its context. The data were taken from a study of OX40 agonist ivuxolimab in advanced cancers. Generated by immunoSEQ multiplex PCR, the TCRdb table keeps only in-frame clones and is missing some. The table lists 30,000 to 40,000 clones, more than 70% of them singletons. CDR1 and CDR2 from the germline V gene are SGHRS and YFSETQ. This CDR3 spans 15 amino acids. The junction had 6 bases not matched to a gene; V was cut back by 9 bases and J by 1 base. Here the sequenced sample was CD4+ or CD8+ T cells sorted from blood, taken in a trial of the OX40 agonist ivuxolimab. This sequence originates from an adult with an advanced solid tumor such as melanoma, head and neck, liver or kidney cancer. The V call is TRBV5-1, the J call TRBJ2-6; 8 nucleotides match TRBD1. The CDR3 DNA sequence: TGCGCCACCGGGACAGGAGGGTCTGGGGCCAACGTCCTGACTTTC. Its protein product is CATGTGGSGANVLTF.